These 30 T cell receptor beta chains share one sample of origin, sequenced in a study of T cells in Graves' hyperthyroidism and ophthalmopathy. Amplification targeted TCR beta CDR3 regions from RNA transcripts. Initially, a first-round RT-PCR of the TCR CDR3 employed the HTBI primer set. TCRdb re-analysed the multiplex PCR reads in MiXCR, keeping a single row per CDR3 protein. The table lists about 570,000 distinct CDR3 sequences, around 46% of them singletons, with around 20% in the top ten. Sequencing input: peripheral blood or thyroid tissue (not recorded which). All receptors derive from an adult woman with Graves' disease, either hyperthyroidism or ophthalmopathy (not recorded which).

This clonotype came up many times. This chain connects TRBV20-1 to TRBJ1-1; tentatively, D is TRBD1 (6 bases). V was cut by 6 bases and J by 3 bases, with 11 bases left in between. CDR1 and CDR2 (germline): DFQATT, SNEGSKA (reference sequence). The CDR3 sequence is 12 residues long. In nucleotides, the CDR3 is TGCAGTGCCAGTAAGGGGGACACTGAAGCTTTCTTT. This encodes CSASKGDTEAFF.

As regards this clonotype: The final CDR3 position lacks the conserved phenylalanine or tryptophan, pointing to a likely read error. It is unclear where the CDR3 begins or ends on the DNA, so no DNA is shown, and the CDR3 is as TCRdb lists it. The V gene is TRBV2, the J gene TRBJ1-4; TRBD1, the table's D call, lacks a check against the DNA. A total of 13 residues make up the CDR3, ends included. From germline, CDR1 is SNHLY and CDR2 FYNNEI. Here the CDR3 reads CASLNAGTGGADY.

The CDR3 is CASSKDRDNSPLHF. CDR3 bases: TGTGCCAGCAGCAAAGACAGGGATAATTCACCCCTCCACTTT. This sequence joins TRBV7-6 and TRBJ1-6; 7 bases align to TRBD1. The germline CDR1 and CDR2 sequences are SGHVS and FNYEAQ. The CDR3 extends over 14 amino acids. After removal of 5 bases from V and 5 bases from J, the junction contained 3 bases not matched to a gene. Filled out from reference TRBV7-6 and TRBJ1-6, the complete variable domain reads GAGVSQSPRYKVTKRGQDVALRCDPISGHVSLYWYRQALGQGPEFLTYFNYEAQQDKSGLPNDRFSAERPEGSISTLTIQRTEQRDSAMYRCASSKDRDNSPLHFGNGTRLTVT.

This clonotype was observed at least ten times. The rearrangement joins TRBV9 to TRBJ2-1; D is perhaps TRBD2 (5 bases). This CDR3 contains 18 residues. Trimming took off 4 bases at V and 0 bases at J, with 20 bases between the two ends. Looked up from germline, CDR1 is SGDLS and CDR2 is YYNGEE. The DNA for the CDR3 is TGTGCCAGCAGCCTCTCTGGCCGGGGTCCGAGCTCCTACAATGAGCAGTTCTTC. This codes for CASSLSGRGPSSYNEQFF.

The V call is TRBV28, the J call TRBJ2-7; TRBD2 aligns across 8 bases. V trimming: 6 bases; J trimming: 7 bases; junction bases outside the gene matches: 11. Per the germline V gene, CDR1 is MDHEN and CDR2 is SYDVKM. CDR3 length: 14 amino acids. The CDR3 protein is CASSRFSGTFEQYF. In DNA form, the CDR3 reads TGTGCCAGCAGCCGCTTTAGCGGGACCTTTGAGCAGTACTTC.

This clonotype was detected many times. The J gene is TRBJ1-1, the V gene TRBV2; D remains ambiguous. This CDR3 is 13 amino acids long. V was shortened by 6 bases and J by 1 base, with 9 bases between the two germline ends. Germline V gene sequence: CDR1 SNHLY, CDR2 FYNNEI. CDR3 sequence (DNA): TGTGCCAGCAGCGTCGGTCAGAACACTGAAGCTTTCTTT. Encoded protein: CASSVGQNTEAFF.

This chain's CDR3 is CSARGGKTYEQYF. CDR3 bases: TGCAGTGCTAGAGGGGGGAAGACCTACGAGCAGTACTTC. The V call is TRBV20-1, the J call TRBJ2-7; the D call may be TRBD1 or TRBD2 (5 bases each). Trimming removed 1 base at V and 2 bases at J, with 9 bases between. CDR1 and CDR2 (germline): DFQATT, SNEGSKA (reference sequence). The CDR3 spans 13 residues.

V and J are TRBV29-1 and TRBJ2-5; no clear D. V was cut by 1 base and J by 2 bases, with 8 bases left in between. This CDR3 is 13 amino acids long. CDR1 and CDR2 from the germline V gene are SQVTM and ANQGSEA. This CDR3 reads CSVEVGRQETQYF. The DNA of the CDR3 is TGCAGCGTTGAAGTGGGCCGTCAAGAGACCCAGTACTTC.

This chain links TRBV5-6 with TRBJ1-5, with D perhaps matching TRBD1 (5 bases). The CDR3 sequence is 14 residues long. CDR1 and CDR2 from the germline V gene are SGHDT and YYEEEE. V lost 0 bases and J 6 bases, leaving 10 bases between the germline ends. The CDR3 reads CASSLAGERQPQHF. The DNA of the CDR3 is TGTGCCAGCAGCTTGGCGGGGGAGCGTCAGCCCCAGCATTTT. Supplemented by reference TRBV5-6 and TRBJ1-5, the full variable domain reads DAGVTQSPTHLIKTRGQQVTLRCSPKSGHDTVSWYQQALGQGPQFIFQYYEEEERQRGNFPDRFSGHQFPNYSSELNVNALLLGDSALYLCASSLAGERQPQHFGDGTRLSIL.

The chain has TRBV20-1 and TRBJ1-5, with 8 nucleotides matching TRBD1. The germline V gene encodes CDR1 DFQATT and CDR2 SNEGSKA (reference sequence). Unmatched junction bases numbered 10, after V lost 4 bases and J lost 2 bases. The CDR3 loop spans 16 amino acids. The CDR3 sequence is CSATDREALGNQPQHF. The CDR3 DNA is TGCAGTGCTACGGACAGGGAAGCGTTAGGCAATCAGCCCCAGCATTTT.

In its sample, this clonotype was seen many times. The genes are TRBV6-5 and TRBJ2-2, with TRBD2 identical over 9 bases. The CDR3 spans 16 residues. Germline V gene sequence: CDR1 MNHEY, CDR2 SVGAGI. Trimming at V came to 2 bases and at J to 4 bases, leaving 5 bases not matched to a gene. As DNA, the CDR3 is TGTGCCAGCAGTTACGAAGCGGGGGGCCCCACCGGGGAGCTGTTTTTT. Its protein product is CASSYEAGGPTGELFF.

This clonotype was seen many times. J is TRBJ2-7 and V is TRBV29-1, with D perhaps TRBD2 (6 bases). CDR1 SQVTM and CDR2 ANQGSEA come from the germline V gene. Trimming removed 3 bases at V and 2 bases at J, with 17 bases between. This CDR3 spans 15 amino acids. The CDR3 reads CSVEGRGTFPYEQYF. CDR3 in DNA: TGCAGCGTTGAGGGCCGAGGGACTTTCCCCTACGAGCAGTACTTC.

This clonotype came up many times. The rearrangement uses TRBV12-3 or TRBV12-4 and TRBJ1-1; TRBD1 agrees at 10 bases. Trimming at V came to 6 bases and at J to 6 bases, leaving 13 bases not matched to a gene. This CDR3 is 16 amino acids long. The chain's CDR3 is CASRQGTGAGGAEAFF. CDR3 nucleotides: TGTGCCAGCAGGCAGGGGACAGGGGCTGGGGGGGCTGAAGCTTTCTTT.

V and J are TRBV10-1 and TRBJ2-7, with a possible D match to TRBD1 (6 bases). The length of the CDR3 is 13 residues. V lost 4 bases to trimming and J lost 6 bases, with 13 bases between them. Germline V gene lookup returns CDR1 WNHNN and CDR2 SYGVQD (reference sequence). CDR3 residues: CASSARQEGEQYF. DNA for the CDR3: TGCGCCAGCAGTGCGCGACAGGAAGGCGAGCAGTACTTC.

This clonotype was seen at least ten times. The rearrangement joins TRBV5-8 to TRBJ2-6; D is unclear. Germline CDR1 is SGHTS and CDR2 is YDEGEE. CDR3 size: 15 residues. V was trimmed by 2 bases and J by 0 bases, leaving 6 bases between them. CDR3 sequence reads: CASSFRLSGANVLTF. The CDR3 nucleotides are TGTGCCAGCAGCTTTAGGCTCTCTGGGGCCAACGTCCTGACTTTC.

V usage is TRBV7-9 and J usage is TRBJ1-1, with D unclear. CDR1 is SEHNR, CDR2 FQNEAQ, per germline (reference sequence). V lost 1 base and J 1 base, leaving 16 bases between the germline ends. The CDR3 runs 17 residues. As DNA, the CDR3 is TGTGCCAGCAGCTTAGGAGAGGGATTGTACCAGAACACTGAAGCTTTCTTT. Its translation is CASSLGEGLYQNTEAFF.

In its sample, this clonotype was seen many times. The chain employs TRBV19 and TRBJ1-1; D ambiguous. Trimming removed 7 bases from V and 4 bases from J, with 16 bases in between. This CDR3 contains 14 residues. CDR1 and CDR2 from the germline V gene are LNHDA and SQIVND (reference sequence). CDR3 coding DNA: TGTGCCAGTAAGGAAGGGTTCTCGGGCACTGAAGCTTTCTTT. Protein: CASKEGFSGTEAFF.

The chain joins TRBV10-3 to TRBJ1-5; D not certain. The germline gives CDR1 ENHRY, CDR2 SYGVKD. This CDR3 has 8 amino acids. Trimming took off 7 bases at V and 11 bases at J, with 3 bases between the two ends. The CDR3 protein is CAIKSQHF. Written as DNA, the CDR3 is TGTGCCATCAAGTCCCAGCATTTT.

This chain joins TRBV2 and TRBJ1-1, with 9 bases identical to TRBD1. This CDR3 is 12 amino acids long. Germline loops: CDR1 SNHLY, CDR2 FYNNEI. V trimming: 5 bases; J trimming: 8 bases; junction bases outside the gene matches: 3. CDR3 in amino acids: CASSHGTGEAFF. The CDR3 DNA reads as TGTGCCAGCAGTCACGGGACAGGGGAAGCTTTCTTT.

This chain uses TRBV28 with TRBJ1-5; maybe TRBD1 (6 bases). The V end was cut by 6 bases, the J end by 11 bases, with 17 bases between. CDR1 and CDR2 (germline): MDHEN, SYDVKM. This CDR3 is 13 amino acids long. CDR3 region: CASSAAVQGTQHF. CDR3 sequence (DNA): TGTGCCAGCAGCGCCGCCGTTCAGGGGACCCAGCATTTT.

CDR3 nucleotides: TGTGCCAGCAGTTTAGCGGGCACCATAGCCTTCCACGAGCAGTACTTC. Its translation is CASSLAGTIAFHEQYF. This sequence joins TRBV7-3 and TRBJ2-7; 7 bases map to TRBD2. The germline V gene encodes CDR1 SGHTA and CDR2 FQGTGA. The CDR3 contains 16 residues. The trim removed 6 bases at V and 5 bases at J, leaving 16 bases unmatched.

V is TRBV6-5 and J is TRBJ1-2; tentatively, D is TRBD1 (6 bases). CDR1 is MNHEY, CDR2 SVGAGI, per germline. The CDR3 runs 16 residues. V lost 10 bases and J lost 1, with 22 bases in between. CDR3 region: CATTQGWGQLNYGYTF. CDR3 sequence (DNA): TGTGCCACAACACAGGGTTGGGGACAACTTAACTATGGCTACACCTTC.

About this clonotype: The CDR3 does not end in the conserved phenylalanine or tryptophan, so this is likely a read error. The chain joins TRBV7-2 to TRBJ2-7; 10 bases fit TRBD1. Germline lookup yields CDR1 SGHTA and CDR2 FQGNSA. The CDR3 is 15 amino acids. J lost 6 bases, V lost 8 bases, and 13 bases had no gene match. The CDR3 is CASGLSGGTGAEQYL. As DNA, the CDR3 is TGTGCCAGCGGCCTCTCTGGCGGGACAGGGGCCGAGCAGTACCTC.

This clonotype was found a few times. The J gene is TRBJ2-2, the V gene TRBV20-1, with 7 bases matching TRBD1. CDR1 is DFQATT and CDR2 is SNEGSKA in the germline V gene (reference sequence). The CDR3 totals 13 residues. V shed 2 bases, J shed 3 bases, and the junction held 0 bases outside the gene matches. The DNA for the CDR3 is TGCAGTGCTAGACAGGGGGACACCGGGGAGCTGTTTTTT. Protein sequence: CSARQGDTGELFF.

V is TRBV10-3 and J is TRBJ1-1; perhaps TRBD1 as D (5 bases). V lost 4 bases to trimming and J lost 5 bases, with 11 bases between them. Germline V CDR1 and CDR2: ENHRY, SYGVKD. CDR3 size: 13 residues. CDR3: CAISGGVRTEAFF. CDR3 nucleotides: TGTGCCATCAGTGGGGGGGTGAGAACTGAAGCTTTCTTT.

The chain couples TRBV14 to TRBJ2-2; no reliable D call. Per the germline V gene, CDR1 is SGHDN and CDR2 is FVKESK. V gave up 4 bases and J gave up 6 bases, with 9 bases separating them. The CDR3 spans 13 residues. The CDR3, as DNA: TGTGCCAGCAGCCCCCTTGGCCCCGGGGAGCTGTTTTTT. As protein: CASSPLGPGELFF.

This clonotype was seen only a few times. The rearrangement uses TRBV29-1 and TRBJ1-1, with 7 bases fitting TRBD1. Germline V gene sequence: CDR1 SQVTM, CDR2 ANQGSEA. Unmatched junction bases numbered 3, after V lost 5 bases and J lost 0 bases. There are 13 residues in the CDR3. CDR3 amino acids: CSVRDSMNTEAFF. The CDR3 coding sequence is TGCAGCGTTCGGGACAGCATGAACACTGAAGCTTTCTTT.

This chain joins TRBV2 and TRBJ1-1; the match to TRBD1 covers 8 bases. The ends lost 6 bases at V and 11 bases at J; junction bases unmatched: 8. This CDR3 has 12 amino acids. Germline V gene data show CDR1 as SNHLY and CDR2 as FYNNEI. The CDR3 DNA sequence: TGTGCCAGCAGATGGACAGGGAATTCGGCTTTCTTT. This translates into CASRWTGNSAFF.

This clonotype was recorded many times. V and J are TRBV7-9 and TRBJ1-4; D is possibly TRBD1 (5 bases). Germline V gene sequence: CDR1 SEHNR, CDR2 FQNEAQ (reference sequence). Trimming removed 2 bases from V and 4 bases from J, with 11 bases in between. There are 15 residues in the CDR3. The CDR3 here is CASSLRQGGNEKLFF. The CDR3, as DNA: TGTGCCAGCAGCTTACGGCAGGGCGGTAATGAAAAACTGTTTTTT.

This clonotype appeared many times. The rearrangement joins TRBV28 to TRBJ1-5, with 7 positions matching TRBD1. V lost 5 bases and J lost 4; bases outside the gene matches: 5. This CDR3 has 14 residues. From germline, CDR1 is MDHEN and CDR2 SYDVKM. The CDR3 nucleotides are TGTGCCAGCAGTCTCACAGGGGCAAATCAGCCCCAGCATTTT. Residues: CASSLTGANQPQHF.